These 28 T cell receptor beta chains were sequenced from one sample in a study of PD-L1 blockade in urothelial cancer. TCRdb keeps only in-frame clones here, not all; method: immunoSEQ multiplex PCR. The table includes 80,000 to 100,000 clones, roughly 80% detected once. The sample here was PBMCs, taken around atezolizumab (anti-PD-L1) treatment. Every receptor here comes from a man in his 70s with urothelial cancer.

The chain employs TRBV7-6 and TRBJ1-1; the D gene is possibly TRBD1 (5 bases). With 5 bases removed from V and 5 bases from J, the gap between germline ends came to 15 bases. This CDR3 has 14 residues. CDR1 and CDR2 from the germline V gene are SGHVS and FNYEAQ. Here the CDR3 DNA reads TGTGCCAGCAGCGCCAGCAGGGATTCAACTGAAGCTTTCTTT. This encodes CASSASRDSTEAFF.

This chain uses TRBV4-1 with TRBJ2-1; TRBD2 agrees at 12 bases. The CDR3 has 15 amino acids. V shed 1 base, J shed 7 bases, and the junction held 2 bases outside the gene matches. The germline CDR1 and CDR2 sequences are MGHRA and YSYEKL. In DNA, the CDR3 is TGCGCCAGCAGCCAAGGACTAGCGGGAGCGAATGAGCAGTTCTTC. Translated, it gives CASSQGLAGANEQFF.

The chain has TRBV5-1 and TRBJ2-1; the match to TRBD2 covers 11 bases. CDR1 is SGHRS, CDR2 YFSETQ, per germline. The CDR3 is 15 amino acids. Trimming removed 5 bases from V and 7 bases from J; junction bases left unmatched: 8. In DNA, the CDR3 is TGCGCCAGCAGGACTAGCGGGATTAGCGGTAATGAGCAGTTCTTC. This encodes CASRTSGISGNEQFF. Variable domain in full (rest from reference TRBV5-1 and TRBJ2-1): KAGVTQTPRYLIKTRGQQVTLSCSPISGHRSVSWYQQTPGQGLQFLFEYFSETQRNKGNFPGRFSGRQFSNSRSEMNVSTLELGDSALYLCASRTSGISGNEQFFGPGTRLTVL.

The V and J genes are TRBV6-5 and TRBJ2-1; D unclear. CDR1 is MNHEY and CDR2 is SVGAGI in the germline V gene. Trimming removed 5 bases at V and 10 bases at J, with 12 bases between. This CDR3 comprises 12 residues. The DNA for the CDR3 is TGTGCCAGCAGTCCCGGCCGGAGAGAGCAGTTCTTC. Protein product: CASSPGRREQFF.

The rearrangement uses TRBV4-3 and TRBJ2-3; 13 bases agree with TRBD2. This CDR3 comprises 17 residues. Germline assignment: CDR1 LGHNA and CDR2 YSLEER. V gave up 3 bases and J gave up 5 bases; unmatched junction bases: 8. This CDR3 is CASSHKLAGGPEDTQYF. The CDR3 nucleotides read TGCGCCAGCAGCCACAAACTAGCGGGAGGGCCGGAAGATACGCAGTATTTT.

The chain joins TRBV9 to TRBJ1-1, with 7 positions matching TRBD1. Germline CDR1 is SGDLS and CDR2 is YYNGEE. This CDR3 comprises 14 residues. The V segment lost 3 bases and the J segment 5 bases; nucleotides outside the gene matches: 7. For the CDR3, the DNA is TGTGCCAGCAGCGAGGGGGCTCGGGAGACTGAAGCTTTCTTT. It codes for CASSEGARETEAFF.

V is TRBV6-1 and J is TRBJ1-5; D gene ambiguous. CDR1 and CDR2 from the germline V gene are MNHNS and SASEGT. CDR3 length equals 13 residues. V was clipped by 5 bases and J by 2 bases, with 7 bases between them. CDR3 nucleotide sequence: TGTGCCAGCAGTAGGGAGGGCAATCAGCCCCAGCATTTT. Amino acids: CASSREGNQPQHF.

The chain has TRBV5-1 and TRBJ2-5, with 9 bases matching TRBD1. The CDR3 covers 14 residues. The J segment lost 5 bases and the V segment lost 5 bases, leaving 7 bases of the junction unmatched. Germline V lookup: CDR1 SGHRS, CDR2 YFSETQ. CDR3 sequence reads: CASSSGTGSETQYF. The CDR3 DNA reads TGCGCCAGCAGTTCCGGGACAGGGTCGGAGACCCAGTACTTC.

The chain joins TRBV28 to TRBJ1-2; TRBD1 is a possible D gene (6 bases). Trimming left V 5 bases short and J 3 bases short, with 10 bases between. The CDR3 is 13 residues long. CDR1 MDHEN and CDR2 SYDVKM come from the germline V gene. The DNA of the CDR3 is TGTGCCAGCAGTAAACAGGGCCACTATGGCTACACCTTC. This codes for CASSKQGHYGYTF.

J is TRBJ1-1 and V is TRBV6-6; D is perhaps TRBD1 (5 bases). The length of the CDR3 is 14 residues. Germline V CDR1 and CDR2: MNHNY, SVGAGI (reference sequence). Trimming pared 2 bases from V and 4 bases from J, leaving 11 bases between. CDR3 sequence (DNA): TGTGCCAGCAGTTACGGGGGAGGTATCACTGAAGCTTTCTTT. Translation gives CASSYGGGITEAFF.

This clone was counted only a few times. This chain connects TRBV7-2 to TRBJ2-1; D possibly corresponds to TRBD1 (7 bases). Trimming removed 7 bases from V and 4 bases from J, with 14 bases in between. The CDR3 has 14 residues. In germline, CDR1 is SGHTA, CDR2 FQGNSA. The CDR3 sequence: CASNLQGRYNEQFF. CDR3 DNA sequence: TGTGCCAGCAACCTACAGGGGAGGTACAATGAGCAGTTCTTC.

Only one count was recorded for this clone. The chain links TRBV10-2 to TRBJ2-5; no clear D gene. The CDR3 is 12 amino acids. In germline, CDR1 is WSHSY, CDR2 SAAADI. The V end was cut by 8 bases, the J end by 2 bases, with 9 bases between. CDR3 DNA: TGCGCCAGCGGGCCTAATCAAGAGACCCAGTACTTC. Translating it yields CASGPNQETQYF.

This chain links TRBV5-1 with TRBJ2-3; maybe TRBD2 (6 bases). Germline V gene lookup returns CDR1 SGHRS and CDR2 YFSETQ. CDR3 length equals 15 residues. Trimming removed 4 bases from V and 3 bases from J, with 15 bases in between. CDR3 DNA sequence: TGCGCCAGCAGCCCATTGGCAGGAGGGACAGATACGCAGTATTTT. Encoded protein: CASSPLAGGTDTQYF. The full variable domain, rest sourced from reference TRBV5-1 and TRBJ2-3, is KAGVTQTPRYLIKTRGQQVTLSCSPISGHRSVSWYQQTPGQGLQFLFEYFSETQRNKGNFPGRFSGRQFSNSRSEMNVSTLELGDSALYLCASSPLAGGTDTQYFGPGTRLTVL.

The chain carries TRBV7-2 and TRBJ2-1, with TRBD2 identical over 7 bases. J lost 5 bases, V lost 7 bases, and 8 bases had no gene match. The CDR3 loop spans 14 amino acids. CDR1 SGHTA and CDR2 FQGNSA come from the germline V gene. CDR3 nucleotide sequence: TGTGCCAGCAAGGGGAGGGCCATAAACAATGAGCAGTTCTTC. Translated: CASKGRAINNEQFF.

The chain joins TRBV5-1 to TRBJ1-2, with D maybe TRBD1 (6 bases). Germline loops: CDR1 SGHRS, CDR2 YFSETQ. V was pared by 4 bases and J by 2 bases, with 12 bases between. CDR3 length equals 14 residues. This chain's CDR3 is CASSRGDTNYGYTF. In DNA form, the CDR3 reads TGCGCCAGCAGCCGAGGGGACACGAACTATGGCTACACCTTC.

In its sample, this clone was seen once. The chain couples TRBV2 to TRBJ2-7; D is perhaps TRBD2 (5 bases). This CDR3 spans 14 amino acids. With 5 bases removed from V and 3 bases from J, the gap between germline ends came to 14 bases. Germline CDR1 and CDR2: SNHLY and FYNNEI. CDR3 residues: CASSKRTSDYEQYF. CDR3 sequence (DNA): TGTGCCAGCAGTAAACGGACTTCAGACTACGAGCAGTACTTC.

Turning to this clone: The CDR3 end shows no conserved phenylalanine or tryptophan, and so a read error is likely. The V call is TRBV20-1, the J call TRBJ2-7; D is uncertain. The V gene's germline CDR1 is DFQATT and CDR2 SNEGSKA (reference sequence). The CDR3 covers 9 residues. The V and J ends lost 7 bases and 3 bases respectively, with 4 bases between them. In nucleotides, the CDR3 is TGCAGTGTGGGCTACGAGCAGTACCTC. This gives the protein CSVGYEQYL.

The J gene is TRBJ2-7, the V gene TRBV11-2, with 8 positions matching TRBD1. CDR1 is SGHAT, CDR2 FQNNGV, per germline. V was pared by 3 bases and J by 3 bases, with 10 bases of the junction left unmatched. The CDR3 sequence is 16 residues long. The CDR3 region is CASSFKQGAGGYEQYF. The CDR3 DNA reads TGTGCCAGCAGCTTTAAGCAGGGGGCAGGGGGCTACGAGCAGTACTTC.

V is TRBV9 and J is TRBJ2-3, with TRBD2 identical over 9 bases. J gave up 2 bases and V 0 bases, and 4 bases lay outside the gene matches. CDR3 length: 16 amino acids. CDR1 SGDLS and CDR2 YYNGEE come from the germline V gene. CDR3 nucleotides: TGTGCCAGCAGCGTAGGAGCGGGAGGCCTCACAGATACGCAGTATTTT. This encodes CASSVGAGGLTDTQYF.

Notes on this clone: One junction end disagrees with the germline gene, perhaps due to a read error. The chain has TRBV2 and TRBJ1-5; 10 bases map to TRBD1. The CDR3 has 11 residues. Germline V gives CDR1 SNHLY, CDR2 FYNNEI. The CDR3 loop reads CASSGRDRGLF. The CDR3 bases are TGTGCCAGCAGTGGCCGGGACAGGGGACTGTTT.

The rearrangement joins TRBV28 to TRBJ1-5; a possible D gene is TRBD1 (6 bases). Germline CDR1 and CDR2: MDHEN and SYDVKM. The CDR3 spans 16 residues. Trimming removed 3 bases from V and 7 bases from J, with 19 bases in between. The CDR3 coding sequence is TGTGCCAGCAGTTTGTTGGGGGGGGGTCAGGGGCAGCCCCAGCATTTT. It is translated as CASSLLGGGQGQPQHF.

The chain links TRBV5-1 to TRBJ2-7; TRBD2 matches 10 bases. Losses at the gene ends were 0 bases for V and 3 bases for J; bases not matched to a gene: 3. The CDR3 contains 15 residues. CDR1 and CDR2 from the germline V gene are SGHRS and YFSETQ. This CDR3 is CASSLESSGGYEQYF. The CDR3 DNA is TGCGCCAGCAGCTTGGAATCTAGCGGGGGCTACGAGCAGTACTTC.

The gene calls are TRBV6-6 and TRBJ1-1, with TRBD1 matching 8 bases. Germline values: CDR1 MNHNY, CDR2 SVGAGI (reference sequence). CDR3 size: 16 residues. The V gene end was trimmed by 6 bases and the J gene end by 1 base; junction bases not matched to a gene: 10. The CDR3 DNA reads TGTGCCAGCAGCTTGTCAGGGGGCGGGAGGAACACTGAAGCTTTCTTT. This sequence encodes CASSLSGGGRNTEAFF.

The V gene is TRBV9, the J gene TRBJ2-2; TRBD2 is a possible D gene (7 bases). CDR1 and CDR2 (germline): SGDLS, YYNGEE. With 4 bases removed from V and 6 bases from J, the gap between germline ends came to 13 bases. The CDR3 has 14 amino acids. CDR3 protein: CASSPLGGPGELFF. CDR3 nucleotides: TGTGCCAGCAGCCCCCTCGGGGGGCCCGGGGAGCTGTTTTTT. Full variable domain (outside the CDR3, taken from reference TRBV9 and TRBJ2-2): DSGVTQTPKHLITATGQRVTLRCSPRSGDLSVYWYQQSLDQGLQFLIQYYNGEERAKGNILERFSAQQFPDLHSELNLSSLELGDSALYFCASSPLGGPGELFFGEGSRLTVL.

The rearrangement links TRBV12-5 to TRBJ2-7; TRBD2 aligns across 8 bases. Germline loops: CDR1 LGHNT, CDR2 FRNRAP. This CDR3 has 12 residues. The ends lost 8 bases at V and 3 bases at J; junction bases unmatched: 3. In DNA, the CDR3 is TGTGCTAGTCGGGGGGGGGACTACGAGCAGTACTTC. Amino acids: CASRGGDYEQYF. Looking up the rest from reference TRBV12-5 and TRBJ2-7 gives the full variable domain: DARVTQTPRHKVTEMGQEVTMRCQPILGHNTVFWYRQTMMQGLELLAYFRNRAPLDDSGMPKDRFSAEMPDATLATLKIQPSEPRDSAVYFCASRGGDYEQYFGPGTRLTVT.

V and J are TRBV2 and TRBJ1-3, with TRBD1 matching 7 bases. The CDR3 is made up of 14 amino acids. The germline gives CDR1 SNHLY, CDR2 FYNNEI. V shed 5 bases and J 4 bases; nucleotides not matched to a gene: 5. The CDR3 reads CASSRQGTGNTIYF. For the CDR3, the DNA is TGTGCCAGCAGTAGACAGGGAACCGGAAACACCATATATTTT.

This chain links TRBV7-9 with TRBJ1-4; D unclear. The CDR3 is 13 amino acids. V was cut by 8 bases and J by 2 bases, with 9 bases left in between. From germline, CDR1 is SEHNR and CDR2 FQNEAQ (reference sequence). The CDR3 reads CASGGDTNEKLFF. In nucleotides, the CDR3 is TGTGCCAGCGGCGGCGATACTAATGAAAAACTGTTTTTT.

The V and J genes are TRBV6-1 and TRBJ2-7, with TRBD1 identical over 10 bases. Per germline, CDR1 MNHNS and CDR2 SASEGT. The CDR3 length is 16 residues. With 2 bases clipped from V and 5 bases from J, the junction kept 9 bases outside the gene matches. The CDR3 region has the DNA TGTGCCAGCAGTGAAAGTCAGGACAGGGGGGTGCACGAGCAGTACTTC. It specifies CASSESQDRGVHEQYF.